This entry is about one T cell receptor (beta chain). Antigen specificity is unknown. Measured with immunoSEQ multiplex PCR; TCRdb has only the in-frame clones, and not every one. Here the sample spans 14,000 or so clones, 92% being singletons. The data belong to a study of T cells and Merkel cell carcinoma outcomes. Whole-study findings and limits: Repertoire plus T-cell density reportedly predicted Merkel cell carcinoma outcomes.

The length of the CDR3 is 13 residues. Trimming took 7 bases from V and 1 from J; bases not matched to a gene: 5. Germline CDR1 reads SQVTM; CDR2 reads ANQGSEA. The chain has TRBV29-1 and TRBJ2-5; 8 nucleotides agree with TRBD1. Sequenced sample: tumor tissue from Merkel cell carcinoma. The TCR sequence derives from a human donor with Merkel cell carcinoma. The CDR3 region has the DNA TGCAGCGGGACAGGGTTGGGCCAAGAGACCCAGTACTTC. Translating it yields CSGTGLGQETQYF.